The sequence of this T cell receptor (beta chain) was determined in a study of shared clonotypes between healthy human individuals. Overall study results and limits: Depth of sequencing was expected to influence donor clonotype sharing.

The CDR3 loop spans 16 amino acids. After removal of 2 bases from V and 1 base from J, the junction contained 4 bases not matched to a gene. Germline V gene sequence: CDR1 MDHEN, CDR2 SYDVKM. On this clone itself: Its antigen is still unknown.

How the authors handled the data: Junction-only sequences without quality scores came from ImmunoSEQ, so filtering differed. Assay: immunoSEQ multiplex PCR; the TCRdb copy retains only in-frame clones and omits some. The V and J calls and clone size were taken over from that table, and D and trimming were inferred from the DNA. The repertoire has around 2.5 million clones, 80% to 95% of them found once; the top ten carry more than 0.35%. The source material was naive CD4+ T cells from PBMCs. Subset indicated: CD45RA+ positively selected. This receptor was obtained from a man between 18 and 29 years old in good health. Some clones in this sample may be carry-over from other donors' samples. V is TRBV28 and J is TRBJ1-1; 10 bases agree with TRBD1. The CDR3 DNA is TGTGCCAGCAGTTTAGGGGGGGACAGGGGGAACACTGAAGCTTTCTTT. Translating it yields CASSLGGDRGNTEAFF.